This is a list of T cell receptor beta chains from one sample in a study of blood T cell repertoires in COVID-19. Profiling relied on immunoSEQ multiplex PCR, and the TCRdb table lists in-frame clones only, not all of them. This sample yields roughly 220,000 clones, of which about 79% are seen a single time; 1.4% belongs to the top ten. Sequenced material: peripheral blood. These receptors came from a woman aged 40 to 55 who had recovered from COVID-19. CDR3s include the opening cysteine and the closing phenylalanine or tryptophan. A D gene is named only where the DNA matches it firmly. Only some rows state a clone size, as once, few, many or a class for expanded clones.

TRBJ1-6,13,.,.,TRBV30,TGTGCCTGGAATCCGTCGAGATTTTCACCCCTCCACTTT,CAWNPSRFSPLHF
TRBJ2-1,17,.,.,TRBV7-9,TGTGCCAGCAGTACCGATGCAGGGGCAGTGGGGCGCAATGAGCAGTTCTTC,CASSTDAGAVGRNEQFF
TRBJ2-7,15,.,TRBD1,TRBV5-1,TGCGCCAGCAGCTTAGGGGACAGAGAGCTCGACGAGCAGTACTTC,CASSLGDRELDEQYF
TRBJ2-7,13,.,.,TRBV21-1,TGTGCCAGCCTTGGGCAGGGCACCTACGAGCAGTACTTC,CASLGQGTYEQYF
TRBJ1-3,14,.,TRBD1,TRBV7-9,TGTGCCAGCAGCCATGGAGGGGGCAGCGACACCATATATTTT,CASSHGGGSDTIYF
TRBJ1-1,10,few,.,TRBV20-1,TGCAGTGCTAGAGATGAGGAAGCTTTCTTT,CSARDEEAFF
TRBJ2-5,13,.,.,TRBV10-1,TGCGCCAGCAGTAGGGGTAACCAAGAGACCCAGTACTTC,CASSRGNQETQYF
TRBJ1-1,13,once,TRBD1,TRBV2,TGTGCCAGCAGTAAAGACAGGGTCACTGAAGCTTTCTTT,CASSKDRVTEAFF
TRBJ1-4,15,.,TRBD1,TRBV5-1,TGCGCCAGCAGCTTACCGGGACAGGGGAATGAAAAACTGTTTTTT,CASSLPGQGNEKLFF
TRBJ2-2,15,once,TRBD1,TRBV2,TGTGCCGGAGCATTGGGGACAGGGGTCTTCGGGGAGCTGTTTTTT,CAGALGTGVFGELFF
TRBJ2-1,15,.,.,TRBV9,TGTGCCAGCAGCAAGCGGACGGCGATATTTCATGAGCAGTTCTTC,CASSKRTAIFHEQFF
TRBJ2-5,15,.,.,TRBV19,TGTGCCAGTAGTATGAGTTTTACCACGGAGGAGACCCAGTACTTC,CASSMSFTTEETQYF
TRBJ2-3,14,.,.,TRBV29-1,TGCAGCGCTGAGGTTCGACAGGGCACAGATACGCAGTATTTT,CSAEVRQGTDTQYF
TRBJ2-1,17,once,.,TRBV5-8,TGTGCCAGCAGCTTGGAGAGAACAGGGTTGTCCTACAATGAGCAGTTCTTC,CASSLERTGLSYNEQFF
TRBJ1-2,15,.,.,TRBV18,TGTGCCAGCTCACCGGGGGAAGGGAGGAGCATCGGCTACACCTTC,CASSPGEGRSIGYTF
TRBJ1-1,14,.,.,TRBV7-2,TGTGCCAGCAGCCCCTCCTTCGGGAACACTGAAGCTTTCTTT,CASSPSFGNTEAFF
TRBJ1-5,16,.,.,TRBV18,TGTGCCAGCTCAAGGTTGGCTTCTCCGGGGGAGCAGCCCCAGCATTTT,CASSRLASPGEQPQHF
TRBJ2-7,14,.,.,TRBV21-1,TGTGCCAGCAGCAAGAAGGACAGGCACTACGAGCAGTACTTC,CASSKKDRHYEQYF
TRBJ1-1,14,.,TRBD1,TRBV11-2,TGTGCCAGCAGTCAGACAGGGGCCAACACTGAAGCTTTCTTT,CASSQTGANTEAFF
TRBJ1-2,16,.,TRBD1,TRBV11-2,TGTGCCAGCAGCCGACTCCGGGACAGGGACAACTATGGCTACACCTTC,CASSRLRDRDNYGYTF
TRBJ2-1,16,.,TRBD2,TRBV27,TGTGCCAGCGGACTAGCGGGCCAGAGCTCCTACAATGAGCAGTTCTTC,CASGLAGQSSYNEQFF
TRBJ2-3,14,.,.,TRBV7-2,TGTGCCAGCAGCTTAGCCGAGGCCACAGATACGCAGTATTTT,CASSLAEATDTQYF
TRBJ1-5,15,.,TRBD1,TRBV19,TGTGCCAGTAGTCTGGGGGGACAGGGGAATCAGCCCCAGCATTTT,CASSLGGQGNQPQHF
TRBJ1-4,14,.,TRBD1,TRBV5-1,TGCGCCAGCAGCTTGGCCTCGGGACAGATCCAACTGTTTTTT,CASSLASGQIQLFF
TRBJ1-1,12,.,.,TRBV28,TGTGCCAGCAGTTTATCAGGCACTGAAGCTTTCTTT,CASSLSGTEAFF
TRBJ2-1,15,.,TRBD1,TRBV6-1,TGTGCCAGCAGTGAACCCGGACAGGGGGATTATGAGCAGTTCTTC,CASSEPGQGDYEQFF
TRBJ2-3,12,few,.,TRBV12-3/TRBV12-4,TGTGCCAGCAGTCCTTACACAGATACGCAGTATTTT,CASSPYTDTQYF
TRBJ1-2,13,.,TRBD1,TRBV5-1,TGCGCCAGCAGCCCGACAGGGAATGTCGGCTACACCTTC,CASSPTGNVGYTF
TRBJ2-1,14,.,TRBD1,TRBV10-2,TGCGCCAGCACCGACAGGGGCGATTATGGTGAGCAGTTCTTC,CASTDRGDYGEQFF
TRBJ2-1,17,.,TRBD2,TRBV7-2,TGTGCCAGCAGCTCCCAACCACTAGCGGGGGGGCAGAATGAGCAGTTCTTC,CASSSQPLAGGQNEQFF
TRBJ2-5,15,once,.,TRBV3-1/TRBV3-2,TGTGCCAGCAGCCAAGATTGGGTAACCCAACGGGCCCAGTACTTC,CASSQDWVTQRAQYF
TRBJ1-5,14,few,TRBD1,TRBV19,TGTGCCAGTAAGGACGGGACAGCAAATCAGCCCCAGCATTTT,CASKDGTANQPQHF
TRBJ1-1,16,.,.,TRBV7-9,TGTGCCAGCAGCTCTTTCTCAGGGGTTGGTGACACTGAAGCTTTCTTT,CASSSFSGVGDTEAFF
TRBJ1-1,14,.,TRBD1,TRBV6-5,TGTGCCAGCAGTCGTGGGACAGAGAACACTGAAGCTTTCTTT,CASSRGTENTEAFF
TRBJ2-3,14,.,.,TRBV7-2,TGTGCCAGCAGCTTAGCGGCAGGCTCAGATACGCAGTATTTT,CASSLAAGSDTQYF
TRBJ2-7,13,.,.,TRBV18,TGTGCCAGCTCACCAGACGGGTCCTACGAGCAGTACTTC,CASSPDGSYEQYF
TRBJ1-5,14,.,TRBD1,TRBV6-1,TGTGCCAGCAGTGAACGGGACAGGCCCCAGCCCCAGCATTTT,CASSERDRPQPQHF
TRBJ2-7,14,.,.,TRBV3-1/TRBV3-2,TGTGCCAGCAGCCAAGTGGCGGCTTCTTCCGAGCAGTACTTC,CASSQVAASSEQYF
TRBJ2-2,15,.,TRBD2,TRBV6-2/TRBV6-3,TGTGCCAGCAGTGAGGGACTAGACGTAACCGGGGAGCTGTTTTTT,CASSEGLDVTGELFF
TRBJ2-1,15,.,TRBD1,TRBV10-3,TGTGCCATCAGTGTATCCGGGACAGGAGGAAATGAGCAGTTCTTC,CAISVSGTGGNEQFF
TRBJ2-2,17,.,TRBD1,TRBV14,TGTGCCAGCAGCCGGCCGGTGACAGGGCTGAACACCGGGGAGCTGTTTTTT,CASSRPVTGLNTGELFF
TRBJ2-3,14,.,TRBD1,TRBV9,TGTGCCAGCAGCGTAGGGACAGGGTTTGATACGCAGTATTTT,CASSVGTGFDTQYF
TRBJ2-1,16,once,.,TRBV5-1,TGCGCCAGCAGCCGAAACCGGGACATTTACTACAATGAGCAGTTCTTC,CASSRNRDIYYNEQFF